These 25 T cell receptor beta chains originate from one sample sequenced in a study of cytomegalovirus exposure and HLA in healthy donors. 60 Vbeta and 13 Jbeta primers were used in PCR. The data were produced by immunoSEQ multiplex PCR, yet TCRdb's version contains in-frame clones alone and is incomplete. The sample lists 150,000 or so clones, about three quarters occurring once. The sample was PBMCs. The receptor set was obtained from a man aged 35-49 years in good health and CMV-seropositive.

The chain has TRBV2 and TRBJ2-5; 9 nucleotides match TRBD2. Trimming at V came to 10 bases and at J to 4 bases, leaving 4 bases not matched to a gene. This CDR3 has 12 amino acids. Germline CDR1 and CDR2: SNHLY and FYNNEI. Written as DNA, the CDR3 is TGTGCCACAGCGGGAGGAAGAGAGACCCAGTACTTC. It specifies CATAGGRETQYF.

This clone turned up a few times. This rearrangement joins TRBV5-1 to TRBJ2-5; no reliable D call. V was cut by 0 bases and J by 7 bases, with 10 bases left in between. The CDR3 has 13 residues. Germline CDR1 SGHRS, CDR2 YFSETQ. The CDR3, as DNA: TGCGCCAGCAGCTTGGCCTCGGCAGGGACCCAGTACTTC. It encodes CASSLASAGTQYF.

CDR3 sequence: CATSAAGANTEAFF. The DNA for the CDR3 is TGTGCCACCAGCGCGGCAGGGGCAAACACTGAAGCTTTCTTT. V usage is TRBV15 and J usage is TRBJ1-1; perhaps TRBD1 as D (6 bases). The CDR3 is made up of 14 amino acids. V lost 5 bases to trimming and J lost 2 bases, with 12 bases between them. Germline V gene sequence: CDR1 LNHNV, CDR2 YYDKDF (reference sequence).

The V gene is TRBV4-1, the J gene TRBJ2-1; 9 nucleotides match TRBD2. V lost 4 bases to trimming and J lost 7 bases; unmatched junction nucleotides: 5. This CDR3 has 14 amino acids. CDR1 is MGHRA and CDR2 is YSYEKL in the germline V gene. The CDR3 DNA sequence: TGCGCCAGCAGCCTAGGGACTAGCCGAAATGAGCAGTTCTTC. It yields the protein CASSLGTSRNEQFF.

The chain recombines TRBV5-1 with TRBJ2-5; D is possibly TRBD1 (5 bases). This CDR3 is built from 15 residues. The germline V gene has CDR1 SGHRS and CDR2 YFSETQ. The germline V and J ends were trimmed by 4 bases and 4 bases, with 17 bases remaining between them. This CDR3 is CASSTRAGWGETQYF. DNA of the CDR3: TGCGCCAGCAGCACTCGGGCAGGGTGGGGAGAGACCCAGTACTTC.

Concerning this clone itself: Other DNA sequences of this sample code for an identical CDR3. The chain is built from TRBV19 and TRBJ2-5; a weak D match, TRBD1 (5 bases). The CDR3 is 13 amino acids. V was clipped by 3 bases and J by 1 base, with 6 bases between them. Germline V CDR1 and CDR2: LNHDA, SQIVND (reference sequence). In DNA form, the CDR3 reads TGTGCCAGTAGTATGGGGCGCCAAGAGACCCAGTACTTC. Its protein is CASSMGRQETQYF.

CDR3 nucleotide sequence: TGTGCCAGCAGCTTGGAGAGTCAACTATTCACCGGGGAGCTGTTTTTT. It encodes CASSLESQLFTGELFF. The chain links TRBV7-9 to TRBJ2-2; the D is unclear. This CDR3 spans 16 amino acids. Germline V CDR1 and CDR2: SEHNR, FQNEAQ (reference sequence). The V end was cut by 3 bases, the J end by 4 bases, with 15 bases between. Full variable domain (remainder filled in from reference TRBV7-9 and TRBJ2-2): DTGVSQNPRHKITKRGQNVTFRCDPISEHNRLYWYRQTLGQGPEFLTYFQNEAQLEKSRLLSDRFSAERPKGSFSTLEIQRTEQGDSAMYLCASSLESQLFTGELFFGEGSRLTVL.

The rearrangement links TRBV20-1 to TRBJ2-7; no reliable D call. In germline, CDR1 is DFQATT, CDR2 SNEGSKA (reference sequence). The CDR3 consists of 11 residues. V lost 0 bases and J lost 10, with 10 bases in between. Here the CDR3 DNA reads TGCAGTGCTAGAGATCGGGTTAACCAGTACTTC. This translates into CSARDRVNQYF.

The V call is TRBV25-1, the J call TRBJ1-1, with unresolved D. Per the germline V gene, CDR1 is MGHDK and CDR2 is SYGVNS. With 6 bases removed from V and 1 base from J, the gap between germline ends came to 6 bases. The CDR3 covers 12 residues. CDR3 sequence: CASRSGNTEAFF. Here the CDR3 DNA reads TGTGCCAGCAGATCAGGGAACACTGAAGCTTTCTTT.

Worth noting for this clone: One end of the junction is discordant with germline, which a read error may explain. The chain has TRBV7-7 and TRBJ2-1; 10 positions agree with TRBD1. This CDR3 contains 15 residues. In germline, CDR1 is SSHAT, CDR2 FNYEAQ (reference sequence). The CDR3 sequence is CASSRQGASYNEQFF. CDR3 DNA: TGTGCTAGCAGCCGACAGGGGGCTAGTTACAATGAGCAGTTCTTC.

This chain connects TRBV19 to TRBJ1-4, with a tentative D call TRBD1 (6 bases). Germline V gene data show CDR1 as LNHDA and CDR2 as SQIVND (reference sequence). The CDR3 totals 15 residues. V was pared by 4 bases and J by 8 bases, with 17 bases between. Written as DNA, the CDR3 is TGTGCCAGTAGTACCCACAGGGATGTGAGCGAAAAACTGTTTTTT. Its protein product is CASSTHRDVSEKLFF.

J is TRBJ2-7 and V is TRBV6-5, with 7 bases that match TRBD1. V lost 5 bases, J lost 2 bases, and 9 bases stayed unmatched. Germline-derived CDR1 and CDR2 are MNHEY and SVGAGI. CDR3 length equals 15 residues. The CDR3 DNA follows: TGTGCCAGCAGTCCCCGACAGGGTTCAGCCTACGAGCAGTACTTC. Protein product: CASSPRQGSAYEQYF.

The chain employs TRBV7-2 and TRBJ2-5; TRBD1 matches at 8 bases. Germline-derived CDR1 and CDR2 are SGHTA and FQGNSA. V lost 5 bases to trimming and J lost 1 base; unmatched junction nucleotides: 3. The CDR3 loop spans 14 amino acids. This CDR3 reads CASSPGTGQETQYF. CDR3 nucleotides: TGTGCCAGCAGCCCCGGGACAGGCCAAGAGACCCAGTACTTC.

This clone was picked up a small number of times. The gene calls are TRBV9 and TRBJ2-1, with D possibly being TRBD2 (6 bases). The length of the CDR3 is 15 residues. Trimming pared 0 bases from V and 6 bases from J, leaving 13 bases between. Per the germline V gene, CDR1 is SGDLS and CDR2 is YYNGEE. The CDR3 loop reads CASSVAAGRVNEQFF. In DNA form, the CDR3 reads TGTGCCAGCAGCGTAGCAGCGGGTCGGGTCAATGAGCAGTTCTTC.

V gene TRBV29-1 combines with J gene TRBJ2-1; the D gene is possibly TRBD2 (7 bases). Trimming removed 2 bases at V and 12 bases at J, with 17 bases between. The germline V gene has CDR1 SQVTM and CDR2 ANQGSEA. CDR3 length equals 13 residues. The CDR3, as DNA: TGCAGCGTTGAAAAGGGGGGGGGCTCTGGGCAGTTCTTC. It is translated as CSVEKGGGSGQFF.

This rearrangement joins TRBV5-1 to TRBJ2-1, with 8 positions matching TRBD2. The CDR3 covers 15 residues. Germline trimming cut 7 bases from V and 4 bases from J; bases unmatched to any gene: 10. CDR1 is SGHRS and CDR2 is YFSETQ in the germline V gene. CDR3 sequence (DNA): TGCGCCAGCGGTCCGGTGAAGCGGGAGTACAATGAGCAGTTCTTC. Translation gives CASGPVKREYNEQFF.

CDR3 bases: TGTGCCAGTAGTAAGCGCCGTAGTGGGACAGATACGCAGTATTTT. Translating gives CASSKRRSGTDTQYF. This chain uses TRBV19 with TRBJ2-3; D call uncertain. The length of the CDR3 is 15 residues. Germline V gene data show CDR1 as LNHDA and CDR2 as SQIVND (reference sequence). Trimming shortened V by 4 bases and J by 3 bases, and 14 bases separated the two germline ends.

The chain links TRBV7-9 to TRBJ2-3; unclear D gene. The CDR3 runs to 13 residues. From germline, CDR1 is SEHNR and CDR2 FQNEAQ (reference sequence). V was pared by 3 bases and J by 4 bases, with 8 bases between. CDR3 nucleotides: TGTGCCAGCAGCTTCCTAGATGCAGATACGCAGTATTTT. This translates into CASSFLDADTQYF.

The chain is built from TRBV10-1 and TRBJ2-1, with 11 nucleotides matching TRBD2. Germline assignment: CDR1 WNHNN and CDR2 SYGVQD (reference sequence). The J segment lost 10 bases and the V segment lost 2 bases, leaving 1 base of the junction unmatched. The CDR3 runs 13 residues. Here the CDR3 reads CASSERLAGEQFF. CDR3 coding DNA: TGCGCCAGCAGTGAGAGACTAGCGGGGGAGCAGTTCTTC.

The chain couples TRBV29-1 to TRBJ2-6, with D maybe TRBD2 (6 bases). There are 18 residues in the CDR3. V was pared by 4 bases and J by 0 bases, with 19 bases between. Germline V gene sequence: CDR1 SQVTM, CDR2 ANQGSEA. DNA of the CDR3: TGCAGCGTTGTTCTAGCGTCAGGAGAGATCTCTGGGGCCAACGTCCTGACTTTC. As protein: CSVVLASGEISGANVLTF.

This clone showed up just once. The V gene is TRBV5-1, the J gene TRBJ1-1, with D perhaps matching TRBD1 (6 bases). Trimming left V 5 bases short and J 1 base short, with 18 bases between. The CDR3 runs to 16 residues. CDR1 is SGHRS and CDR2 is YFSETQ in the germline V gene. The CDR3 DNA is TGCGCCAGCAGGCCCCAGGGGCTCTTCACGAACACTGAAGCTTTCTTT. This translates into CASRPQGLFTNTEAFF.

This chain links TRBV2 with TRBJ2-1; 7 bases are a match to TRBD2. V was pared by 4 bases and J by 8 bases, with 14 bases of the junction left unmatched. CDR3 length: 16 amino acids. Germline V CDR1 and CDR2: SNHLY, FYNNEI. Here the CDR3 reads CASSGPTSPALDEQFF. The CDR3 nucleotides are TGTGCCAGCAGTGGCCCGACTAGCCCGGCTTTAGATGAGCAGTTCTTC.

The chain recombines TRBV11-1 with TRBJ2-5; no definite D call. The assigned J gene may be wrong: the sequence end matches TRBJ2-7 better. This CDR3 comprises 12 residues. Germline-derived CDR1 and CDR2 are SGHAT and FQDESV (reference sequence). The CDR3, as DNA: TGTGCCAGCAGCTCCGCTAGCTACGAGCAGTACTTC. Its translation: CASSSASYEQYF.

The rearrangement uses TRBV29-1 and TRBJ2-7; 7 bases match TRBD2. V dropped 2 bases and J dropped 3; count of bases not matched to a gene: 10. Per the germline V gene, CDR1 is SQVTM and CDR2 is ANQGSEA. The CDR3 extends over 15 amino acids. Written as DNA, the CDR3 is TGCAGCGTTGAAAGCGGGGAGGAGCTTAACTACGAGCAGTACTTC. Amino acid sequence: CSVESGEELNYEQYF.

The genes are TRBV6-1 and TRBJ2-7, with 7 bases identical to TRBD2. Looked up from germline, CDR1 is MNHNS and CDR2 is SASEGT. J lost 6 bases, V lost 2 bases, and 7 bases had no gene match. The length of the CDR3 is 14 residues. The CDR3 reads CASSETAGAAEQYF. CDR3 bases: TGTGCCAGCAGTGAAACGGCGGGAGCGGCCGAGCAGTACTTC.